A single sample is the source of the 25 T cell receptor beta chains below, sequenced in a study of vaccination effects on CD4 cells after COVID-19. Generated by immunoSEQ multiplex PCR, the TCRdb table keeps only in-frame clones and is missing some. The sample includes tens of thousands of clones, 65% to 80% seen only once; the top ten take approximately 2.4%. These receptors have no known antigen. The culture ran for under eleven days, and then CD4+ T cells were isolated. Participants received two doses of either the BNT162b2 or mRNA-1273 vaccine. Sequencing was performed on CD4+ T cells from PBMCs cultured without peptide, taken after COVID-19 vaccination. All receptors derive from a human donor who received a COVID-19 vaccine.

This rearrangement joins TRBV29-1 to TRBJ2-3, with D possibly matching TRBD2 (5 bases). V lost 5 bases, J lost 2 bases, and 14 bases lay in between. Germline CDR1 SQVTM, CDR2 ANQGSEA. The CDR3 extends over 14 amino acids. The CDR3 sequence: CSVWGPGNTDTQYF. The CDR3 bases are TGCAGCGTTTGGGGTCCCGGGAACACAGATACGCAGTATTTT.

The chain recombines TRBV6-5 with TRBJ2-6, with D perhaps TRBD1 (6 bases). This CDR3 spans 14 amino acids. Trimming cost V 7 bases and J 2 bases, with 9 bases left between them. Germline V gives CDR1 MNHEY, CDR2 SVGAGI. CDR3 DNA: TGTGCCAGCAAACAGGGTACTGGGGCCAACGTCCTGACTTTC. Encoded protein: CASKQGTGANVLTF.

The V and J genes are TRBV11-2 and TRBJ1-3; weak D call: TRBD1 (5 bases). Germline lookup yields CDR1 SGHAT and CDR2 FQNNGV. V was clipped by 4 bases and J by 0 bases, with 7 bases between them. There are 14 residues in the CDR3. The DNA of the CDR3 is TGTGCCAGCAGCTCCCAGGGCTCTGGAAACACCATATATTTT. Translating it yields CASSSQGSGNTIYF.

This sequence joins TRBV19 and TRBJ1-2; D remains unclear. The length of the CDR3 is 15 residues. V was pared by 11 bases and J by 6 bases, with 25 bases between. Per germline, CDR1 LNHDA and CDR2 SQIVND (reference sequence). The chain's CDR3 is CASCYRGFGGNGYTF. In nucleotides, the CDR3 is TGTGCCTCCTGCTACCGCGGTTTTGGTGGGAATGGCTACACCTTC.

The V gene is TRBV30, the J gene TRBJ1-3; 9 positions agree with TRBD1. The CDR3 spans 14 residues. Germline-derived CDR1 and CDR2 are GTSNPN and SVGIG (reference sequence). Germline trimming cut 2 bases from V and 8 bases from J; bases unmatched to any gene: 7. CDR3 loop: CAWSSGTGTDTIYF. The CDR3, as DNA: TGTGCCTGGAGTTCCGGGACAGGGACGGACACCATATATTTT.

This chain connects TRBV19 to TRBJ2-1, with TRBD2 matching over 11 bases. The germline CDR1 and CDR2 sequences are LNHDA and SQIVND (reference sequence). V gave up 3 bases and J gave up 9 bases; unmatched junction bases: 10. This CDR3 is built from 16 residues. Here the CDR3 DNA reads TGTGCCAGTAGTATCATTAGCGGGGGGGCCGAGGGTGAGCAGTTCTTC. It yields the protein CASSIISGGAEGEQFF.

The gene calls are TRBV7-9 and TRBJ2-2, with TRBD1 as a possible D gene (6 bases). CDR3 length: 15 residues. Germline CDR1 reads SEHNR; CDR2 reads FQNEAQ (reference sequence). Trimming took off 4 bases at V and 5 bases at J, with 14 bases between the two ends. CDR3: CASSSRQVGTGELFF. DNA of the CDR3: TGTGCCAGCAGCTCCCGACAGGTGGGGACCGGGGAGCTGTTTTTT.

The CDR3 DNA reads as TGTGCCAGCAGCAAGGGACTAGCGGGGGGGAATGAGCAGTTCTTC. Amino acids: CASSKGLAGGNEQFF. The chain couples TRBV9 to TRBJ2-1; 16 bases align to TRBD2. Germline trimming cut 4 bases from V and 7 bases from J; bases unmatched to any gene: 2. The length of the CDR3 is 15 residues. Germline loops: CDR1 SGDLS, CDR2 YYNGEE.

This chain connects TRBV5-1 to TRBJ1-2; D might be TRBD1 (6 bases). Germline loops: CDR1 SGHRS, CDR2 YFSETQ. The ends were cut back, 2 bases at V and 3 bases at J, with 11 bases in the middle. This CDR3 has 14 amino acids. The CDR3 bases are TGCGCCAGCAGCTTTGACAGGAGAGACTATGGCTACACCTTC. Amino acids: CASSFDRRDYGYTF.

This chain joins TRBV6-5 and TRBJ1-2; 7 nucleotides align to TRBD1. The CDR3 runs 13 residues. Germline CDR1 is MNHEY and CDR2 is SVGAGI. Trimming took 6 bases from V and 0 from J; bases not matched to a gene: 1. The CDR3 DNA is TGTGCCAGCAGCAGGGGGTCTAACTATGGCTACACCTTC. It is translated as CASSRGSNYGYTF.

V gene TRBV27 combines with J gene TRBJ2-1; 10 positions agree with TRBD2. The CDR3 runs to 15 residues. Germline lookup yields CDR1 MNHEY and CDR2 SMNVEV (reference sequence). Unmatched junction bases numbered 6, after V lost 5 bases and J lost 5 bases. This chain's CDR3 is CASSTLAGGHNEQFF. CDR3 DNA sequence: TGTGCCAGCAGTACATTAGCGGGGGGACACAATGAGCAGTTCTTC.

The J gene is TRBJ2-7, the V gene TRBV6-2 or TRBV6-3; unclear D gene. This CDR3 comprises 11 residues. CDR1 and CDR2 (germline): MNHEY, SVGEGT. Trimming pared 5 bases from V and 3 bases from J, leaving 5 bases between. DNA for the CDR3: TGTGCCAGCAGTGGGAACTACGAGCAGTACGTC. Its protein is CASSGNYEQYV.

A few counts support this clone. The chain uses TRBV4-3 and TRBJ2-3; 12 bases line up with TRBD2. With V trimmed by 0 bases and J by 6 bases, 10 bases remained unmatched. Germline lookup yields CDR1 LGHNA and CDR2 YSLEER. The CDR3 has 18 residues. The CDR3 region is CASSQERDLAGGLDTQYF. In DNA, the CDR3 is TGCGCCAGCAGCCAAGAGAGGGACCTAGCGGGGGGGCTGGATACGCAGTATTTT.

This clone was seen only once. The chain recombines TRBV24-1 with TRBJ2-5, with D possibly matching TRBD1 (6 bases). CDR1 KGHDR and CDR2 SFDVKD come from the germline V gene. The CDR3 extends over 18 amino acids. Trimming pared 4 bases from V and 0 bases from J, leaving 20 bases between. The CDR3 region is CATSDPRPGDIDQETQYF. The DNA of the CDR3 is TGTGCCACCAGTGACCCCAGACCCGGGGACATTGACCAAGAGACCCAGTACTTC.

This clone was found a few times. The chain couples TRBV19 to TRBJ1-5; possible D gene TRBD1, 5 bases. The V and J ends lost 8 bases and 7 bases respectively, with 15 bases between them. This CDR3 is 13 amino acids long. Germline CDR1 reads LNHDA; CDR2 reads SQIVND (reference sequence). CDR3 nucleotide sequence: TGTGCCAGTCGGGGGGACGAGCGGCAGCCCCAGCATTTT. This translates into CASRGDERQPQHF.

The rearrangement joins TRBV13 to TRBJ2-4; 7 bases align to TRBD2. The ends lost 2 bases at V and 7 bases at J; junction bases unmatched: 2. CDR1 PRHDT and CDR2 FYEKMQ come from the germline V gene (reference sequence). The CDR3 runs to 13 residues. The CDR3: CASSLSGGNIQYF. Here the CDR3 DNA reads TGTGCCAGCAGCTTATCCGGGGGGAACATTCAGTACTTC.

The V and J genes are TRBV7-9 and TRBJ1-5; D is ambiguous. The CDR3 totals 14 residues. The ends were cut back, 0 bases at V and 5 bases at J, with 8 bases in the middle. The germline CDR1 and CDR2 sequences are SEHNR and FQNEAQ (reference sequence). CDR3 residues: CASSLAVGDQPQHF. The CDR3 DNA follows: TGTGCCAGCAGCTTAGCAGTCGGGGATCAGCCCCAGCATTTT.

This chain connects TRBV7-3 to TRBJ2-6; the match to TRBD1 covers 7 bases. CDR1 SGHTA and CDR2 FQGTGA come from the germline V gene. V shed 5 bases and J 2 bases; nucleotides not matched to a gene: 6. The CDR3 spans 16 residues. CDR3 DNA: TGTGCCAGCAGCATAGACAGGGTTCCTGGGGCCAACGTCCTGACTTTC. Translated: CASSIDRVPGANVLTF.

This clone was detected a few times. This sequence joins TRBV7-8 and TRBJ1-4, with a tentative D call TRBD1 (6 bases). Germline V gene data show CDR1 as SGHVS and CDR2 as FQNEAQ. The CDR3 sequence is 15 residues long. V lost 3 bases, J lost 7 bases, and 15 bases lay in between. The CDR3 spells CASSLNRAGGEKLFF. CDR3 bases: TGTGCCAGCAGCTTGAACAGGGCGGGGGGTGAAAAACTGTTTTTT.

The chain recombines TRBV20-1 with TRBJ2-7, with unresolved D. Trimming cost V 6 bases and J 2 bases, with 8 bases left between them. The CDR3 extends over 11 amino acids. CDR1 is DFQATT, CDR2 SNEGSKA, per germline (reference sequence). CDR3 region: CSAGGAYEQYV. CDR3 nucleotides: TGCAGTGCGGGCGGAGCCTACGAGCAGTACGTC.

This clone showed up just once. The chain links TRBV9 to TRBJ2-3; the match to TRBD2 covers 7 bases. J gave up 1 base and V 4 bases, and 6 bases lay outside the gene matches. The CDR3 covers 15 residues. The germline V gene encodes CDR1 SGDLS and CDR2 YYNGEE. The DNA of the CDR3 is TGTGCCAGCAGCCCCTCTAGCGGTCGCACAGATACGCAGTATTTT. It specifies CASSPSSGRTDTQYF.

This rearrangement joins TRBV19 to TRBJ2-6; D is possibly TRBD1 or TRBD2 (6 bases each). The CDR3 runs 19 residues. Between the trimmed V and J ends, which lost 3 bases and 2 bases, there was a span of 20 bases. The germline V gene has CDR1 LNHDA and CDR2 SQIVND (reference sequence). This CDR3 is CASSIWVMGGATGANVLTF. The CDR3 nucleotides read TGTGCCAGTAGTATTTGGGTTATGGGGGGCGCGACTGGGGCCAACGTCCTGACTTTC.

This clone appeared a few times. The V gene is TRBV4-1, the J gene TRBJ2-3, with D perhaps TRBD2 (5 bases). Germline V lookup: CDR1 MGHRA, CDR2 YSYEKL. Trimming took 2 bases from V and 10 from J, leaving 10 bases between them. The CDR3 covers 12 residues. The chain's CDR3 is CASSQYPRAQYF. The CDR3 DNA follows: TGCGCCAGCAGCCAATATCCGCGGGCGCAGTATTTT.

The V call is TRBV19, the J call TRBJ2-7; 12 nucleotides match TRBD1. Germline assignment: CDR1 LNHDA and CDR2 SQIVND (reference sequence). V was clipped by 5 bases and J by 5 bases; unmatched bases: 1. The CDR3 extends over 13 amino acids. CDR3 DNA: TGTGCCAGTAGTGGGACAGGGGGCCACGAGCAGTACGTC. Translated, it gives CASSGTGGHEQYV.

This chain connects TRBV29-1 to TRBJ2-5; 9 nucleotides match TRBD2. Germline V lookup: CDR1 SQVTM, CDR2 ANQGSEA. With V trimmed by 2 bases and J by 2 bases, 9 bases remained unmatched. The CDR3 has 16 amino acids. The CDR3 DNA is TGCAGCGTTGAAAGTGGCGGGGGGGGACCTCAAGAGACCCAGTACTTC. It encodes CSVESGGGGPQETQYF.